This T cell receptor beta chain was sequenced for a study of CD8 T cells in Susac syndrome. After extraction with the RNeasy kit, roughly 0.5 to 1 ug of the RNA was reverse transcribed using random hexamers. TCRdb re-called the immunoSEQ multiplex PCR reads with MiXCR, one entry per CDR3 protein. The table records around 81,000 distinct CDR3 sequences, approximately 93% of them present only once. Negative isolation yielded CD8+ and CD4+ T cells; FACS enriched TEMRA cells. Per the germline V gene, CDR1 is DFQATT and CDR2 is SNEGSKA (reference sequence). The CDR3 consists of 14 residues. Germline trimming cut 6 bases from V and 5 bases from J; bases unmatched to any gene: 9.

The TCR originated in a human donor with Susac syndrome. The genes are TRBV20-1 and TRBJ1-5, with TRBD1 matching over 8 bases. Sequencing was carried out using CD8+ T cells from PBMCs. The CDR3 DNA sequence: TGCAGTGCACCGGACAGGGTGGGGGATCAGCCCCAGCATTTT. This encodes CSAPDRVGDQPQHF.